The 18 T cell receptor beta chains listed next were all sequenced from one sample in a study of shared clonotypes between healthy human individuals. Method: immunoSEQ multiplex PCR; TCRdb's copy keeps in-frame clones and lacks some. The table records approximately 400,000 clones, around 96% of them present only once. The sample comprised memory CD8+ T cells sorted from blood. Documented subset: CD45RO+ cells pooled with CCR7-negative TemRA cells. All receptors derive from a man aged 25 to 40 in good health.

The CDR3 sequence: CASSQWTGEIEAFF. The CDR3 DNA reads as TGTGCCAGCAGCCAGTGGACAGGGGAGATTGAAGCTTTCTTT. V and J are TRBV7-9 and TRBJ1-1, with 9 bases that match TRBD1. V lost 5 bases to trimming and J lost 7 bases; unmatched junction nucleotides: 8. Germline loops: CDR1 SEHNR, CDR2 FQNEAQ (reference sequence). This CDR3 contains 14 residues.

The V call is TRBV27, the J call TRBJ2-1; 9 bases align to TRBD1. V lost 6 bases to trimming and J lost 6 bases; unmatched junction nucleotides: 0. Germline V lookup: CDR1 MNHEY, CDR2 SMNVEV (reference sequence). There are 12 residues in the CDR3. The DNA for the CDR3 is TGTGCCAGCAGGGACAGGGGCAATGAGCAGTTCTTC. Residues: CASRDRGNEQFF.

The V gene is TRBV6-8, the J gene TRBJ2-6; no definite D call. The length of the CDR3 is 15 residues. Trimming stripped 5 bases from V and 0 bases from J, with 8 bases between. Per the germline V gene, CDR1 is MNHGY and CDR2 is SAAAGT. The CDR3 DNA reads as TGTGCCAGCAGTAAGTCCTACTCTGGGGCCAACGTCCTGACTTTC. Residues: CASSKSYSGANVLTF.

The chain combines TRBV2 with TRBJ1-1, with D uncertain. CDR3 length: 13 residues. CDR1 and CDR2 (germline): SNHLY, FYNNEI. V was clipped by 5 bases and J by 0 bases, with 7 bases between them. In DNA, the CDR3 is TGTGCCAGCAGTTACCAGATGAACACTGAAGCTTTCTTT. Translating it yields CASSYQMNTEAFF.

CDR3 amino acids: CASSLISTDTQYF. The CDR3 nucleotides are TGTGCCAGCAGTTTAATCAGCACAGATACGCAGTATTTT. The rearrangement joins TRBV28 to TRBJ2-3; no clear D. Germline values: CDR1 MDHEN, CDR2 SYDVKM. There are 13 residues in the CDR3. Trimming left V 2 bases short and J 0 bases short, with 3 bases between.

The V and J genes are TRBV5-8 and TRBJ1-3; D uncertain. With 4 bases removed from V and 4 bases from J, the gap between germline ends came to 6 bases. The CDR3 is 12 amino acids. Germline V gene lookup returns CDR1 SGHTS and CDR2 YDEGEE. CDR3 sequence: CASSLTGNTIYF. CDR3 nucleotides: TGTGCCAGCAGCCTAACAGGAAACACCATATATTTT.

The chain carries TRBV7-9 and TRBJ1-2; 9 positions agree with TRBD1. Germline loops: CDR1 SEHNR, CDR2 FQNEAQ (reference sequence). CDR3 length: 13 amino acids. V dropped 3 bases and J dropped 8; count of bases not matched to a gene: 4. This CDR3 reads CASSFWTGDGYTF. The CDR3, as DNA: TGTGCCAGCAGCTTCTGGACAGGGGACGGCTACACCTTC.

This chain connects TRBV28 to TRBJ1-4; 10 bases are shared with TRBD1. Germline CDR1 is MDHEN and CDR2 is SYDVKM. The CDR3 has 12 residues. The junction had 2 bases not matched to a gene; V was cut back by 8 bases and J by 8 bases. DNA for the CDR3: TGTGCCAGCGGGACAGGGGACGAAAAACTGTTTTTT. This sequence encodes CASGTGDEKLFF.

The J gene is TRBJ1-1, the V gene TRBV6-6; 7 nucleotides align to TRBD1. Germline loops: CDR1 MNHNY, CDR2 SVGAGI (reference sequence). This CDR3 contains 14 residues. Trimming took 5 bases from V and 0 from J; bases not matched to a gene: 3. The CDR3 sequence: CASSPDRLNTEAFF. As DNA, the CDR3 is TGTGCCAGCAGTCCGGACAGGCTGAACACTGAAGCTTTCTTT.

CDR3 DNA: TGTGCCAGCAGACGGGAGAATTTAGCCAAAAACATTCAGTACTTC. It is translated as CASRRENLAKNIQYF. The chain is built from TRBV6-6 and TRBJ2-4, with D perhaps matching TRBD2 (6 bases). This CDR3 is built from 15 residues. Trimming pared 6 bases from V and 0 bases from J, leaving 12 bases between. Germline CDR1 and CDR2: MNHNY and SVGAGI (reference sequence).

The J gene is TRBJ2-5, the V gene TRBV7-9; weak D call: TRBD1 (6 bases). V was shortened by 5 bases and J by 1 base, with 14 bases between the two germline ends. The V gene's germline CDR1 is SEHNR and CDR2 FQNEAQ (reference sequence). The CDR3 contains 15 residues. CDR3 in amino acids: CASSHPTGIQETQYF. In nucleotides, the CDR3 is TGTGCCAGCAGCCACCCGACAGGAATCCAAGAGACCCAGTACTTC.

The chain carries TRBV28 and TRBJ1-2; D may be TRBD1 (5 bases). The V end was cut by 3 bases, the J end by 8 bases, with 16 bases between. This CDR3 has 14 amino acids. The germline V gene has CDR1 MDHEN and CDR2 SYDVKM. The CDR3 region is CASSFGTPPTGYTF. CDR3 nucleotides: TGTGCCAGCAGTTTTGGGACCCCTCCTACCGGCTACACCTTC.

Concerning this clone itself: The junction shows a germline mismatch at one end, possibly a read error. The rearrangement links TRBV2 to TRBJ2-1; no firm D call. There are 8 residues in the CDR3. Germline V CDR1 and CDR2: SNHLY, FYNNEI. Here the CDR3 reads CASSERVF. DNA for the CDR3: TGTGCCAGCAGTGAAAGGGTCTTC.

The gene calls are TRBV5-4 and TRBJ2-5; TRBD2 is a possible D gene (5 bases). The CDR3 contains 14 residues. Trimming removed 5 bases at V and 3 bases at J, with 14 bases between. The germline V gene encodes CDR1 SGHNT and CDR2 YYREEE (reference sequence). The CDR3 protein is CASRLSVDEETQYF. The CDR3 DNA reads as TGTGCCAGCAGACTTAGCGTAGATGAAGAGACCCAGTACTTC.

V gene TRBV20-1 combines with J gene TRBJ2-7, with D possibly TRBD1 on 6 matching bases. Germline CDR1 is DFQATT and CDR2 is SNEGSKA (reference sequence). This CDR3 contains 11 residues. The ends were cut back, 3 bases at V and 6 bases at J, with 9 bases in the middle. The CDR3 DNA sequence: TGCAGTGCTAGCAGGACAGTCGAGCAGTACTTC. It yields the protein CSASRTVEQYF.

This rearrangement joins TRBV5-1 to TRBJ2-1, with 9 nucleotides matching TRBD2. The CDR3 is 15 residues long. Germline V gene data show CDR1 as SGHRS and CDR2 as YFSETQ. V trimming: 3 bases; J trimming: 5 bases; junction bases outside the gene matches: 6. The CDR3 DNA is TGCGCCAGCAGCTGGGCCGGGACTAGCAACAATGAGCAGTTCTTC. Translating it yields CASSWAGTSNNEQFF.

The V and J genes are TRBV4-1 and TRBJ2-2; D is possibly TRBD2 (5 bases). Germline V gene data show CDR1 as MGHRA and CDR2 as YSYEKL. Trimming took 4 bases from V and 0 from J, leaving 12 bases between them. The CDR3 spans 16 residues. The CDR3 coding sequence is TGCGCCAGCAGCCTAGGACTTCAAACGAACACCGGGGAGCTGTTTTTT. It codes for CASSLGLQTNTGELFF.

The table lists this clone with a count of one. V usage is TRBV28 and J usage is TRBJ2-7; the D gene is possibly TRBD2 (5 bases). There are 14 residues in the CDR3. Per the germline V gene, CDR1 is MDHEN and CDR2 is SYDVKM. V was trimmed by 11 bases and J by 3 bases, leaving 20 bases between them. CDR3 nucleotide sequence: TGTGCCCAAGGAGGCCCCCAGACGGTCTACGAGCAGTACTTC. Encoded protein: CAQGGPQTVYEQYF.